This T cell receptor beta chain was obtained from a study of cytomegalovirus exposure and HLA in healthy donors. General study results and limits: By a later analysis, the bulk of CMV-associated TCR beta chains appeared HLA-restricted. Later on, an analysis found that several of the most significant clusters appeared to be linked to common viral pathogens, which included parvovirus B19.

The study sampled nominally healthy donors, though unrecorded immune exposures were likely. CDR1 and CDR2 (germline): SGHDT, YYEEEE. The length of the CDR3 is 14 residues. J gave up 7 bases and V 4 bases, and 4 bases lay outside the gene matches. In the PCR, 60 Vbeta and 13 Jbeta primers were used. Some clones are missing from TCRdb's copy, which holds only in-frame ones; the method was immunoSEQ multiplex PCR. The sample yields roughly 120,000 clones, approximately 80% seen once. This clone was seen repeatedly, ten times or more. The antigen is undetermined. Sequenced sample: PBMCs. The source of this sequence is a man aged 45-60 years in good health and CMV-seropositive. The genes are TRBV5-6 and TRBJ1-4; 10 nucleotides agree with TRBD1. The CDR3 DNA is TGTGCCAGCAGCCGACAGGGGGCGGGTGAAAAACTGTTTTTT. This gives the protein CASSRQGAGEKLFF.